This TCR beta chain was captured by sequencing in a study of blood T cells in healthy people across ages. CDR1 is MDHEN and CDR2 is SYDVKM in the germline V gene. The CDR3 spans 15 residues. V lost 5 bases, J lost 0 bases, and 8 bases lay in between. A second PCR, run for about 6 to 11 cycles, used a sample-barcoded 5' primer plus a J-beta primer mix. TCRdb re-called the 5' RACE reads through MiXCR, storing one row per CDR3 protein. The repertoire has 600,000 to 1,000,000 distinct CDR3 sequences, 55% to 70% of them found once; the top ten carry around 20%. Broader study findings: A roughly linear fall in TCR beta diversity per million T cells was seen with increasing age. Long-lived donors exceeded aged donors in naive CD4+ cells and diversity.

Drawn from each donor were approximately 9.2 milliliters of peripheral blood. As for this clonotype: The antigen remains undetermined.

The chain uses TRBV28 and TRBJ2-6; D is ambiguous. Sequencing was carried out using blood. This TCR came from a man younger than 45 in good health. The chain's CDR3 is CASSRIYSGANVLTF. The CDR3 bases are TGTGCCAGCAGTCGGATCTACTCTGGGGCCAACGTCCTGACTTTC.